This T cell receptor (beta chain) is drawn from a study of regulatory T cells in long-lasting Graves disease. Overall study findings and caveats: Only a small sample size was used, which may have cut accuracy. Repertoires from persistent disease leaned toward TRBV28, TRBJ1-2 and TRBJ2-5. Those with persistent disease had in common more public clonotypes (about 2,500) than new patients (approximately 890). TCR diversity was lower in persistent Graves' patients than in newly diagnosed ones.

To make TCR beta libraries, researchers used iRepertoire HTBI primers and Arm-PCR of CDR3 regions. TCRdb reanalysed the multiplex PCR reads using MiXCR and keeps one entry per CDR3 protein. Here the sample spans about 470,000 distinct CDR3 sequences, less than 25% being singletons. For this clonotype: What it recognizes is unknown.

As for time point: persistent/refractory GD, antithyroid drugs over 5 years with positive TRAb. PBMC RNA served as the TCR library source. The CDR3 runs 13 residues. The germline V gene encodes CDR1 SGHNT and CDR2 YYREEE (reference sequence). Trimming at V came to 7 bases and at J to 4 bases, leaving 8 bases not matched to a gene. V gene TRBV5-4 combines with J gene TRBJ2-7; 7 bases map to TRBD1. The input for sequencing was peripheral blood mononuclear cells (PBMCs), taken when the disease was refractory, from a patient treated with antithyroid drugs. The source of this sequence is a female donor with Graves disease. The CDR3 DNA follows: TGTGCCAGCCAGGGGGACAGCCAATACGAGCAGTACTTC. This encodes CASQGDSQYEQYF.